This T cell receptor beta chain was documented in a study of blood T cell repertoires in COVID-19. At the level of the study: T cells, B-cell-depleted T cells, or PBMCs provided the cDNA or gDNA that served as material.

This CDR3 has 14 residues. CDR1 MNHEY and CDR2 SVGAGI come from the germline V gene. Trimming cost V 6 bases and J 0 bases; bases outside gene matches: 3. TCRdb keeps only in-frame clones here, not all; method: immunoSEQ multiplex PCR. The sample lists about 71,000 clones, around 83% occurring once. Sequenced sample: peripheral blood. The clonotype originates from an elderly man with acute or convalescent COVID-19. The chain joins TRBV6-5 to TRBJ2-3; TRBD1 agrees at 7 bases. The CDR3 protein is CASRDRLSTDTQYF. CDR3 DNA sequence: TGTGCCAGCAGGGACAGGCTTAGCACAGATACGCAGTATTTT.